What follows are 8 T cell receptor beta chains derived from one specimen sequenced in a study of blood T cells in healthy people across ages. A J-beta primer mix and a sample-barcoded 5' primer were used in a second PCR of roughly 7 to 12 cycles. TCRdb reanalysed the 5' RACE reads using MiXCR and keeps one entry per CDR3 protein. Of about 570,000 distinct CDR3 sequences in the sample, roughly a quarter were seen once. These data also featured in a second study, about T cells of mothers and their children.

The material sequenced was blood. These receptors all come from a boy aged 2 to 9 in good health.

Comments on this clonotype: One junction end does not reproduce the germline sequence, and a read error may be involved. This chain links TRBV27 with TRBJ2-7; TRBD2 agrees at 9 bases. The CDR3 length is 12 residues. Looked up from germline, CDR1 is MNHEY and CDR2 is SMNVEV (reference sequence). DNA of the CDR3: TGTGCCAGCAGTCCAACAGGGACTAGCTGGGACTTC. Its protein is CASSPTGTSWDF.

The chain joins TRBV12-3 or TRBV12-4 to TRBJ1-1; 8 bases fit TRBD1. V lost 1 base and J lost 2; bases outside the gene matches: 21. The CDR3 consists of 21 residues. The CDR3 reads CASSLGRQGILERIGNTEAFF. The CDR3 region has the DNA TGTGCCAGCAGTTTAGGCCGACAGGGGATCCTCGAGCGGATAGGTAACACTGAAGCTTTCTTT.

This clonotype was seen more than once but under ten times. The V and J genes are TRBV12-3 or TRBV12-4 and TRBJ2-5, with 7 bases identical to TRBD1. The V and J ends lost 6 bases and 2 bases, in that order; junction bases with no gene match: 9. This CDR3 has 15 residues. The CDR3 loop is CASSLRGLEQETQYF. DNA of the CDR3: TGTGCCAGCAGCCTAAGGGGGCTAGAGCAAGAGACCCAGTACTTC.

V gene TRBV5-1 combines with J gene TRBJ2-7; D remains ambiguous. CDR1 SGHRS and CDR2 YFSETQ come from the germline V gene. The CDR3 length is 15 residues. V was cut by 0 bases and J by 2 bases, with 12 bases left in between. Here the CDR3 reads CASSLGSGSPYEQYF. In DNA, the CDR3 is TGCGCCAGCAGCTTGGGGTCGGGTAGCCCCTACGAGCAGTACTTC.

At least ten counts were recorded for this clonotype. The CDR3 DNA reads as TGTGCCAGCGCTACGGGACTAGCGAACACCGGGGAGCTGTTTTTT. Translating gives CASATGLANTGELFF. V gene TRBV2 combines with J gene TRBJ2-2, with TRBD2 matching 8 bases. CDR3 length: 15 residues. Germline CDR1 is SNHLY and CDR2 is FYNNEI. V was clipped by 8 bases and J by 0 bases; unmatched bases: 5.

The chain carries TRBV7-2 and TRBJ1-3, with D perhaps TRBD1 (5 bases). V lost 3 bases and J lost 3, with 9 bases in between. CDR3 length equals 14 residues. CDR1 is SGHTA, CDR2 FQGNSA, per germline. The CDR3 loop is CASSFSGGGNTIYF. As DNA, the CDR3 is TGTGCCAGCAGCTTCTCGGGGGGTGGAAACACCATATATTTT.

The V call is TRBV28, the J call TRBJ2-6; weak D call: TRBD2 (5 bases). Germline loops: CDR1 MDHEN, CDR2 SYDVKM. The CDR3 spans 22 residues. V lost 2 bases to trimming and J lost 0 bases, with 26 bases between them. The CDR3 DNA sequence: TGTGCCAGCAGTTTACGAGGAGGCGGCCGGGGTCCTCTCTTCTCTGGGGCCAACGTCCTGACTTTC. Its translation: CASSLRGGGRGPLFSGANVLTF.

The V call is TRBV6-5, the J call TRBJ2-5; D is unresolved. TRBJ2-7 explains the end of the DNA better; the J call may be wrong. This CDR3 has 12 amino acids. Germline V gene sequence: CDR1 MNHEY, CDR2 SVGAGI. CDR3 region: CASSYFLGEQYF. For the CDR3, the DNA is TGTGCCAGCAGTTACTTTCTGGGCGAGCAGTACTTC.